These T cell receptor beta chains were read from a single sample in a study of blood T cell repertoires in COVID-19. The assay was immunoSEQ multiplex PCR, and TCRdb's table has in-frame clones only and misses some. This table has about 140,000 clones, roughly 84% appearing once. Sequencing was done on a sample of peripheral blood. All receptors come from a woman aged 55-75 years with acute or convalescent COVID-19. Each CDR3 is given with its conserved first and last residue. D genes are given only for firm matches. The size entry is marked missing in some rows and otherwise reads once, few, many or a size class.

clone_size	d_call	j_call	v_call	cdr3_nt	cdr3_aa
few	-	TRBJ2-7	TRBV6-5	TGTGCCAGCAGCTCCCCAGTCTCCTACGAGCAGTACTTC	CASSSPVSYEQYF
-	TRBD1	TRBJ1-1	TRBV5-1	TGCGCCAGCAGCTGGGGACAGGGACCCAACACTGAAGCTTTCTTT	CASSWGQGPNTEAFF
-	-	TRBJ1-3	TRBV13	TGTGCCAGCAGCTTAACAGGGTCCATATATTTT	CASSLTGSIYF
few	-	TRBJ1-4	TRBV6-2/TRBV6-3	TGTGCCAGCAGTTATGTTGGTAGAGCTAATGAAAAACTGTTTTTT	CASSYVGRANEKLFF
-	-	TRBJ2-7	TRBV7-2	TGTGCCAGCAGCCCCAGATACGAGCAGTACTTC	CASSPRYEQYF
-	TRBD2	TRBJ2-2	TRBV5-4	TGTGCCAGCAGCTTGGGCCGGACTAGCGGGAGGGTCGGCACCGGGGAGCTGTTTTTT	CASSLGRTSGRVGTGELFF
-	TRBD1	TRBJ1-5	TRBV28	TGTGCCAGCAGTTACTCTGGGACAGGCGCGGGGGCGGGGCAGCCCCAGCATTTT	CASSYSGTGAGAGQPQHF
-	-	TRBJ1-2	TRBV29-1	TGCAGCGTCCATGACGGGGGTAGCTATGGCTACACCTTC	CSVHDGGSYGYTF
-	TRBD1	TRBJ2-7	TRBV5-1	TGCGCCAGCAGCCATGCGACAGGGGGCCCCTACGAGCAGTACTTC	CASSHATGGPYEQYF
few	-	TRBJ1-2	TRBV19	TGTGCCAGTAGTATGGGGAAGGGGTTCCACTATGGCTACACCTTC	CASSMGKGFHYGYTF
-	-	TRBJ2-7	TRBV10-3	TGTGCCATCAGTGACGAACAGAGCTCCTACGAGCAGTACTTC	CAISDEQSSYEQYF
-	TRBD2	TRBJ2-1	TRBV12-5	TGTGCTAGTGGTTTGTTGTCTACTAGCGAGTTGGTCTTC	CASGLLSTSELVF
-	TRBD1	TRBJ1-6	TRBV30	TGTGCCTGGAGTGTAAGAGGGGGCCGATGGTCACCCCTCCACTTT	CAWSVRGGRWSPLHF
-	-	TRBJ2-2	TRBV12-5	TGTGCTAGTGGTTTGGTACCCCTCGACCTACCCGAGGTTATACTGTCCGGGGAGCTGTTTTTT	CASGLVPLDLPEVILSGELFF
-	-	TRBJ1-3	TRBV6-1	TGTGCCAGCAGTGAACCAGTCTCTGGAAACACCATATATTTT	CASSEPVSGNTIYF
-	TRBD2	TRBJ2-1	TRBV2	TGTGCCGGGGGGGGACGGAGCTCCTACAATGAGCAGTTCTTC	CAGGGRSSYNEQFF
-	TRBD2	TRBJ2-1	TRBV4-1	TGCGCCAGCAGCCAAGACGGGGGAGCGGGGGGCTACAATGAGCAGTTCTTC	CASSQDGGAGGYNEQFF
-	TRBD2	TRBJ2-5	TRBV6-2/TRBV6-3	TGTGCCAGCAGTCCCGGACTAGCGGGAGGGCCGTCTCATAGATTTGAGACCCAGTACTTC	CASSPGLAGGPSHRFETQYF
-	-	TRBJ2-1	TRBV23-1	TGCGCCAGCAGTCAACTAGACAGGGGGACTAGCGCTGTTAATGAGCAGTTCTTC	CASSQLDRGTSAVNEQFF
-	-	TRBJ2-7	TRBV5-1	TGCGCCAGCAGCTTCGATGGGGGGACCTACGAGCAGTACTTC	CASSFDGGTYEQYF
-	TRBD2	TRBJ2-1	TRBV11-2	TGTGCCAGCGGGACTAGCGGGAGCTGGTACAATGAGCAGTTCTTC	CASGTSGSWYNEQFF
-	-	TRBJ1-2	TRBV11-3	TGTGCCAGCAGCACAAACCAAGTATATGGCTACACCTTC	CASSTNQVYGYTF